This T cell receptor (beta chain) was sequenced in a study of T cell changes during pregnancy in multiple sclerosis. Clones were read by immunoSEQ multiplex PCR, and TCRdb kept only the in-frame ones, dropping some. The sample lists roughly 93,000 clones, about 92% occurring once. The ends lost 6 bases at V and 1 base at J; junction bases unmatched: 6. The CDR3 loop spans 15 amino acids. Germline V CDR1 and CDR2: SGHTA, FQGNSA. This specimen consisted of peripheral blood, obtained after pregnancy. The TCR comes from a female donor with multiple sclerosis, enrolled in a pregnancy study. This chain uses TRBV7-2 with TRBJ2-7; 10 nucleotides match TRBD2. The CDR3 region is CASSWLAGESYEQYF. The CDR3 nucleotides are TGTGCCAGCAGTTGGCTAGCGGGGGAATCCTACGAGCAGTACTTC.